A selection of T cell receptor beta chains follows, all from one sample in a study of blood T cell repertoires in COVID-19. Using immunoSEQ multiplex PCR, the repertoire was profiled, and TCRdb retains in-frame clones only, with some absent. The table shows roughly 250,000 clones, with 75% to 95% occurring only once. Specimen: PBMCs or T cells enriched from blood (not recorded which). These receptors were taken from a woman younger than 30 who had recovered from COVID-19. The CDR3 runs from the conserved cysteine through the conserved F or W. A D gene is named only where the DNA matches it firmly. Clone size is given for some rows only: seen once, a few or many times, or a class if the clone is expanded.

clone size	D gene	J gene	V gene	CDR3 protein	CDR3 DNA
NA	NA	TRBJ2-1	TRBV19	CASSPFERVSYNEQFF	TGTGCCAGTAGTCCCTTCGAGCGGGTCTCCTACAATGAGCAGTTCTTC
NA	NA	TRBJ1-3	TRBV3-1/TRBV3-2	CASSQGTVSGNTIYF	TGTGCCAGCAGCCAAGGAACGGTCTCTGGAAACACCATATATTTT
NA	TRBD2	TRBJ2-3	TRBV3-1/TRBV3-2	CASSQGLASTDTQYF	TGTGCCAGCAGCCAGGGACTAGCGTCGACAGATACGCAGTATTTT
once	TRBD2	TRBJ2-1	TRBV7-9	CASFWASGGVHEQFF	TGTGCCAGCTTCTGGGCTAGCGGGGGCGTCCATGAGCAGTTCTTC
NA	TRBD2	TRBJ2-2	TRBV27	CASKPGLETGELFF	TGTGCCAGTAAGCCGGGACTAGAGACCGGGGAGCTGTTTTTT
NA	NA	TRBJ2-5	TRBV10-3	CAIGSNQETQYF	TGTGCCATCGGTAGCAACCAAGAGACCCAGTACTTC
NA	TRBD1	TRBJ2-7	TRBV28	CASSSGQGSYEQYF	TGTGCCAGCAGCTCGGGACAGGGATCCTACGAGCAGTACTTC
NA	NA	TRBJ1-5	TRBV10-3	CAISDFAGANQPQHF	TGTGCCATCAGTGATTTTGCAGGGGCGAATCAGCCCCAGCATTTT
NA	NA	TRBJ1-5	TRBV7-2	CASSALGDQPQHF	TGTGCCAGCAGCGCTCTAGGGGATCAGCCCCAGCATTTT
NA	TRBD1	TRBJ1-5	TRBV19	CASSSGGFQPQHF	TGTGCCAGTAGTTCAGGGGGCTTTCAGCCCCAGCATTTT
NA	NA	TRBJ1-4	TRBV7-3	CASSFRNRVGNEKLFF	TGTGCCAGCAGCTTCCGGAACAGGGTCGGGAATGAAAAACTGTTTTTT
NA	NA	TRBJ2-3	TRBV5-1	CASSLGRGLDSDTQYF	TGCGCCAGCAGCTTGGGGCGCGGCCTGGATTCGGATACGCAGTATTTT
NA	NA	TRBJ1-3	TRBV4-1	CASSQDGGFTLYF	TGCGCCAGCAGCCAAGATGGGGGCTTCACACTATATTTT
NA	NA	TRBJ1-5	TRBV28	CASRAQVSNQPQHF	TGTGCCAGCAGGGCACAGGTTAGCAATCAGCCCCAGCATTTT
NA	NA	TRBJ1-2	TRBV6-5	CASSWTAREGYTF	TGTGCCAGCAGTTGGACAGCCCGGGAAGGCTACACCTTC
few	TRBD1	TRBJ1-2	TRBV9	CASSVRQGMYGYTF	TGTGCCAGCAGCGTAAGACAGGGTATGTATGGCTACACCTTC
NA	NA	TRBJ1-2	TRBV13	CASSLYRDLSHYGYTF	TGTGCCAGCAGCCTGTACCGGGACTTAAGTCACTATGGCTACACCTTC
NA	NA	TRBJ2-5	TRBV18	CASSLGQRGKETQYF	TGTGCCAGCTCACTCGGACAGAGGGGAAAAGAGACCCAGTACTTC
NA	NA	TRBJ1-1	TRBV25-1	CASRYLSEAFF	TGTGCCAGCAGATACTTATCTGAAGCTTTCTTT
NA	NA	TRBJ1-1	TRBV28	CASRLRVPNTEAFF	TGTGCCAGCAGGCTGCGAGTGCCGAACACTGAAGCTTTCTTT
NA	NA	TRBJ1-2	TRBV28	CASTWGDPYGYTF	TGTGCCAGCACCTGGGGGGACCCCTATGGCTACACCTTC
NA	NA	TRBJ1-3	TRBV14	CASSRSSGNTIYF	TGTGCCAGCAGCCGGAGCTCTGGAAACACCATATATTTT
NA	TRBD1	TRBJ1-1	TRBV19	CASRGNRGPNTEAFF	TGTGCCAGTAGGGGGAACAGGGGACCGAACACTGAAGCTTTCTTT
NA	TRBD1	TRBJ1-5	TRBV19	CASSLGTGGSSNQPQHF	TGTGCCAGTAGCCTTGGGACAGGGGGCTCGAGCAATCAGCCCCAGCATTTT
NA	TRBD1	TRBJ2-7	TRBV6-5	CASRVTGTGSYEQYF	TGTGCCAGCAGGGTCACCGGGACAGGGAGCTACGAGCAGTACTTC
NA	NA	TRBJ1-2	TRBV28	CASSFRGSYGYTF	TGTGCCAGCAGTTTCCGAGGGAGCTATGGCTACACCTTC
NA	TRBD1	TRBJ1-2	TRBV28	CASSSRDRGGNYGYTF	TGTGCCAGCAGTTCTAGGGACAGGGGAGGTAACTATGGCTACACCTTC
NA	NA	TRBJ1-1	TRBV4-1	CASSQDRTADTEAFF	TGCGCCAGCAGCCAAGATCGGACAGCGGACACTGAAGCTTTCTTT
NA	TRBD1	TRBJ1-6	TRBV10-3	CAISATGTGSSPLHF	TGTGCCATCAGTGCGACCGGGACAGGGTCTTCACCCCTCCACTTT
NA	NA	TRBJ1-2	TRBV12-3/TRBV12-4	CASSPEGNYGYTF	TGTGCCAGCAGTCCTGAGGGTAACTATGGCTACACCTTC
once	NA	TRBJ1-2	TRBV3-1/TRBV3-2	CASSQPGQQYGYTF	TGTGCCAGCAGCCAACCGGGACAACAATATGGCTACACCTTC
once	NA	TRBJ1-1	TRBV7-6	CASSLALGDTEAFF	TGTGCCAGCAGCTTAGCGCTAGGTGACACTGAAGCTTTCTTT
NA	TRBD1	TRBJ1-1	TRBV6-5	CASRRGTAQNTEAFF	TGTGCCAGCAGAAGGGGGACAGCCCAGAACACTGAAGCTTTCTTT
NA	NA	TRBJ1-5	TRBV7-2	CASSLVDIEAQHF	TGTGCCAGCAGCTTAGTGGATATAGAGGCCCAGCATTTT
NA	NA	TRBJ1-2	TRBV19	CASSNSRQDQGGYTF	TGTGCCAGTAGTAATAGTAGGCAGGATCAGGGTGGCTACACCTTC
NA	TRBD1	TRBJ1-2	TRBV28	CASSSYTGTGVHGYTF	TGTGCCAGCAGTTCCTATACCGGGACAGGGGTCCATGGCTACACCTTC
NA	NA	TRBJ2-1	TRBV10-1	CASSRGRQFF	TGCGCCAGCAGCCGGGGTAGGCAGTTCTTC
NA	NA	TRBJ2-3	TRBV9	CASSGGGGGTTQYF	TGTGCCAGCAGCGGTGGAGGAGGAGGGACTACGCAGTATTTT
NA	NA	TRBJ1-2	TRBV19	CASSHSRGRGRIGYTF	TGTGCCAGTAGTCATAGTAGGGGCAGGGGAAGAATTGGCTACACCTTC
NA	NA	TRBJ1-1	TRBV21-1	CASSKRRGGSEAFF	TGTGCCAGCAGCAAAAGGAGGGGGGGTAGTGAAGCTTTCTTT
once	NA	TRBJ1-2	TRBV2	CASSESGGGYGYTF	TGTGCCAGCAGTGAATCGGGGGGCGGGTATGGCTACACCTTC
NA	TRBD1	TRBJ1-5	TRBV5-1	CASRLGDRGYQPQHF	TGCGCCAGCAGGTTGGGGGACAGGGGGTATCAGCCCCAGCATTTT
NA	NA	TRBJ1-1	TRBV18	CASSRTVNLEAFF	TGTGCCAGCTCACGGACAGTAAACCTTGAAGCTTTCTTT
NA	TRBD2	TRBJ2-5	TRBV14	CASSRLAGYEETQYF	TGTGCCAGCAGCCGACTAGCGGGGTACGAAGAGACCCAGTACTTC
NA	NA	TRBJ1-5	TRBV21-1	CASSAGTHNQPQHF	TGTGCCAGCAGCGCTGGCACGCACAATCAGCCCCAGCATTTT
NA	NA	TRBJ1-3	TRBV5-1	CASSPPGVGNTIYF	TGCGCCAGCAGCCCACCAGGGGTTGGAAACACCATATATTTT
NA	NA	TRBJ2-1	TRBV4-2	CASSQAGGPSYNEQFF	TGTGCCAGCAGCCAAGCGGGGGGCCCCTCCTACAATGAGCAGTTCTTC